These T cell receptor beta chains were read from a single sample in a study of blood T cell repertoires in COVID-19. Some clones are missing from TCRdb's copy, which holds only in-frame ones; the method was immunoSEQ multiplex PCR. The sample comprises around 250,000 clones, around 86% of which are singletons, and around 9% rests with the top ten. Material for sequencing was peripheral blood. These receptors all stem from a man in his forties or fifties with active or convalescent COVID-19. The CDR3 runs from the conserved cysteine through the conserved F or W. Clone size is shown for a subset of rows, as once, few, many or a class of expanded clone.

v_call	clone_size	j_call	cdr3_aa
TRBV10-1	few	TRBJ2-1	CASSDSGGLPNEQFF
TRBV28	.	TRBJ1-5	CASRGSSNQPQHF
TRBV12-5	once	TRBJ2-3	CASGRRLSTDTQYF
TRBV10-3	.	TRBJ2-6	CAARRSSGANVLTF
TRBV27	.	TRBJ2-1	CASSSAGGPSNEQFF
TRBV2	.	TRBJ1-5	CASSGLRRSNQPQHF
TRBV30	.	TRBJ2-6	CAWSVRPTGTGANVLTF
TRBV21-1	.	TRBJ2-2	CASSKVGEVQGSAGELFF
TRBV5-6	.	TRBJ1-6	CASSSTRGGFSSPLHF
TRBV3-1/TRBV3-2	once	TRBJ1-6	CASSQGRGQGVSPLHF
TRBV27	.	TRBJ2-4	CASSLGSGKENIQYF
TRBV14	.	TRBJ2-3	CASSHRDGRDTQYF
TRBV15	.	TRBJ1-5	CATSRDRGSRSNQPQHF
TRBV7-2	.	TRBJ1-5	CASSLVRGMGNQPQHF
TRBV5-1	.	TRBJ2-5	CASSLEGQGAETQYF
TRBV19	.	TRBJ2-4	CASSRGGSLGNIQYF
TRBV9	.	TRBJ1-5	CASSQGQGGQPQHF